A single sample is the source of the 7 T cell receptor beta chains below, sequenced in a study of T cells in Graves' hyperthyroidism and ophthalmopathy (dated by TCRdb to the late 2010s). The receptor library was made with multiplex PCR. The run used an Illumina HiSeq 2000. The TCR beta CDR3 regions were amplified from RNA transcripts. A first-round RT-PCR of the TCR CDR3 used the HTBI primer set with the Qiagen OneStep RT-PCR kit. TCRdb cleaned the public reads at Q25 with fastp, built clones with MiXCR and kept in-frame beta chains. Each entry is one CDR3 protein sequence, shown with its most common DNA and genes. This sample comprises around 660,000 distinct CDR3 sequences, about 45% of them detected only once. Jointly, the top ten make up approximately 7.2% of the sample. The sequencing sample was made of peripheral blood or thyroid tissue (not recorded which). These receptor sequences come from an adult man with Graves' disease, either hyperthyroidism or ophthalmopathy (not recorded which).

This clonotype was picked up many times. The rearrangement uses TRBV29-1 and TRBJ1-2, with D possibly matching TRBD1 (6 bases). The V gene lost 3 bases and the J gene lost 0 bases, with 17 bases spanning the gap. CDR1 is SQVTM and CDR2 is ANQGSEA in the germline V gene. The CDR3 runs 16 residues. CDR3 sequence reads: CSVEGGGGRANYGYTF. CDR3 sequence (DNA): TGCAGCGTTGAGGGCGGCGGGGGCAGAGCTAACTATGGCTACACCTTC. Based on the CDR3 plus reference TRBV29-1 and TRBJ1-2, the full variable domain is SAVISQKPSRDICQRGTSLTIQCQVDSQVTMMFWYRQQPGQSLTLIATANQGSEATYESGFVIDKFPISRPNLTFSTLTVSNMSPEDSSIYLCSVEGGGGRANYGYTFGSGTRLTVV.

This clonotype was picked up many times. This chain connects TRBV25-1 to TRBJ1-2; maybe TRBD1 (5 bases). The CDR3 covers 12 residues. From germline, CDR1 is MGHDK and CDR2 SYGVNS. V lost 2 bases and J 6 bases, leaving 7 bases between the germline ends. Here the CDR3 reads CASSEQGDGYTF. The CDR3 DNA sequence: TGTGCCAGCAGTGAACAGGGCGATGGCTACACCTTC.

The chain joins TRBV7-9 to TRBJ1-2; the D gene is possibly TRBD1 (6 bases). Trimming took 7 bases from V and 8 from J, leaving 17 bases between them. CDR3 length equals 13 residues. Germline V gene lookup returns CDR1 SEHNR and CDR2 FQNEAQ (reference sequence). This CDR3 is CASTVTGRGGYTF. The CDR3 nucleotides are TGTGCCAGCACCGTAACAGGGAGAGGCGGCTACACCTTC.

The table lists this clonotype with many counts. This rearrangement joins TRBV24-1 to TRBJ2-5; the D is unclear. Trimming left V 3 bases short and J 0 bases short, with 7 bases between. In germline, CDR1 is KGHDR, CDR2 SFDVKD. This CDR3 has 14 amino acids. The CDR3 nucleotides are TGTGCCACCAGTGATAATGGTTACCAAGAGACCCAGTACTTC. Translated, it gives CATSDNGYQETQYF.

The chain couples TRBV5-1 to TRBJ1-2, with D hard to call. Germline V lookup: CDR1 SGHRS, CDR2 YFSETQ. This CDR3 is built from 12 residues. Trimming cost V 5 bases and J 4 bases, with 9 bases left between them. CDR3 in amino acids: CASSEHFYGYTF. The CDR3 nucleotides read TGCGCCAGCAGTGAACACTTCTATGGCTACACCTTC.

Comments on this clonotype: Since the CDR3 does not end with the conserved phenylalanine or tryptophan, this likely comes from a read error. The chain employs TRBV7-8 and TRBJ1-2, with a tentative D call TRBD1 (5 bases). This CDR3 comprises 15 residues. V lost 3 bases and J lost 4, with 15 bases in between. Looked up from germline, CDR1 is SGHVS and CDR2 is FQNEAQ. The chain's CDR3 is CASSLGQGGIYGYTL. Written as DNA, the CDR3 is TGTGCCAGCAGCTTGGGCCAGGGAGGGATCTATGGCTACACCTTA.

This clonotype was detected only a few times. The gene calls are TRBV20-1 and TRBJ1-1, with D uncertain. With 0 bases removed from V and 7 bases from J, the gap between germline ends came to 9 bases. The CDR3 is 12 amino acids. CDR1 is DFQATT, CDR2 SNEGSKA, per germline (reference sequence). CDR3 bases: TGCAGTGCTAGAGATAACAGCTATGAAGCTTTCTTT. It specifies CSARDNSYEAFF.